The rows below give T cell receptor beta chains drawn from one sample of a study of blood T cell repertoires in COVID-19. Only in-frame clones appear in the TCRdb table, and some are missing; sequencing was by immunoSEQ multiplex PCR. Of about 42,000 clones detected, 89% appear once; the ten largest clones hold roughly 0.39%. The sequencing input was peripheral blood. These receptors were obtained from a human donor in a cohort sampled during active COVID-19. Both conserved end residues are part of each CDR3. Each record gives: V gene, clone size, J gene, CDR3 protein. Clone size is shown for a subset of rows, as once, few, many or a class of expanded clone.

V gene: TRBV6-2/TRBV6-3
clone size: .
J gene: TRBJ2-2
CDR3 protein: CASSLQGPLTGELFF

V gene: TRBV11-2
clone size: .
J gene: TRBJ2-7
CDR3 protein: CASSPRRGASGAYEQYF

V gene: TRBV11-2
clone size: .
J gene: TRBJ1-1
CDR3 protein: CASSPSSPRRMNTEAFF

V gene: TRBV4-1
clone size: .
J gene: TRBJ2-3
CDR3 protein: CASSHPKTGGASTDTQYF

V gene: TRBV2
clone size: .
J gene: TRBJ1-1
CDR3 protein: CASSGQGASEAFF

V gene: TRBV27
clone size: few
J gene: TRBJ1-1
CDR3 protein: CASSLYGAAGQTDTEAFF

V gene: TRBV6-5
clone size: .
J gene: TRBJ1-2
CDR3 protein: CASSYSGQGIYGYTF

V gene: TRBV4-3
clone size: .
J gene: TRBJ1-1
CDR3 protein: CASSLRGNTEAFF

V gene: TRBV29-1
clone size: .
J gene: TRBJ1-1
CDR3 protein: CSVMGLANTEAFF

V gene: TRBV7-9
clone size: .
J gene: TRBJ1-2
CDR3 protein: CASLGPRNLNYGYTF

V gene: TRBV5-1
clone size: .
J gene: TRBJ2-7
CDR3 protein: CASSRGLAGGQSEQYF

V gene: TRBV10-3
clone size: .
J gene: TRBJ2-7
CDR3 protein: CAISEKYYEQYF

V gene: TRBV5-1
clone size: .
J gene: TRBJ1-1
CDR3 protein: CASSLSGVLNTEAFF

V gene: TRBV5-8
clone size: .
J gene: TRBJ1-1
CDR3 protein: CASSLTGTGREAFF

V gene: TRBV11-2
clone size: once
J gene: TRBJ1-1
CDR3 protein: CASSNYRPPMVLNTEAFF

V gene: TRBV7-2
clone size: .
J gene: TRBJ1-4
CDR3 protein: CASRRQGTNEKLFF